This T cell receptor (beta chain) appears in the sequencing data of a study of read filtering for tumor transcriptome and immune sequencing. Turning to the study itself: DNase treatment preceded whole-transcriptome library preparation. TCR-mapped reads were about 3.5 to 11 million with IR-seq versus roughly 75 to 1,400 with RNA-seq. Overall study findings and caveats: IR-seq and RNA-seq agreed better without single-read clonotypes. IR-seq captured clonotypes deeper and more reliably than RNA-seq.

This clonotype was counted at least ten times. The antigen is not known. The CDR3 contains 18 residues. Between the trimmed V and J ends, which lost 4 bases and 1 base, there was a span of 20 bases. Molecular barcoded adaptors covering alpha/delta and beta/gamma chains were used on roughly 400 ng RNA. TCRdb used MiXCR to reprocess the reads, holding one entry per CDR3 protein. In the table there are fewer than 30,000 distinct CDR3 sequences, 20% to 25% of which are singletons. This sequence joins TRBV12-3 or TRBV12-4 and TRBJ1-3; D might be TRBD1 (6 bases). The material sequenced was a population of CD138-negative cells sorted from bone marrow. The TCR originated in a donor at least 40 years old with multiple myeloma. The CDR3 reads CASSSGQGSPNSGNTIYF. CDR3 in DNA: TGTGCCAGCAGTTCGGGACAAGGTTCTCCCAATTCTGGAAACACCATATATTTT.